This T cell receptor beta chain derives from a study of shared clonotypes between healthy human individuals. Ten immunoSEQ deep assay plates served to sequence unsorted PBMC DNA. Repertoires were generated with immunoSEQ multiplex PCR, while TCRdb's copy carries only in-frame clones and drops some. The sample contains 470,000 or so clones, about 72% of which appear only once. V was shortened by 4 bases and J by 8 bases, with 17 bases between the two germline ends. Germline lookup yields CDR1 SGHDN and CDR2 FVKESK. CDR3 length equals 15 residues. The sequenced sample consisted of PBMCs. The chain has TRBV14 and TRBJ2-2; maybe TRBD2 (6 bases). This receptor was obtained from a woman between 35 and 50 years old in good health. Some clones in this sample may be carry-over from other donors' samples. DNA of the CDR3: TGTGCCAGCAGCCGCGACATCGGGGGTTCAGGGGAGCTGTTTTTT. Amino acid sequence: CASSRDIGGSGELFF.